Sequencing of this TCR beta chain was carried out in a study of T cells after posttransplantation cyclophosphamide. Some clones are missing from TCRdb's copy, which holds only in-frame ones; the method was immunoSEQ multiplex PCR. The repertoire has about 16,000 clones, approximately 90% of them found once; the top ten carry roughly 0.58%. A marrow graft followed busulfan-fludarabine conditioning, with cyclophosphamide on days +3 and +4. CDR3 size: 15 residues. V shed 5 bases and J 0 bases; nucleotides not matched to a gene: 5. CDR1 is SGHVS, CDR2 FQNEAQ, per germline. Remarks on this clone: Antigen: not known.

Broader study findings: Tissue-infiltrating T cells from skin or gut overlapped little with blood T cells.

This TCR was sampled from a male patient over 55 who received an allogeneic stem cell transplant from a related donor and was CMV-positive. Some T cells may have come from the graft donor. Sequencing was performed on CD4+ T cells sorted from blood, taken after allogeneic stem cell transplant with posttransplant cyclophosphamide. The rearrangement joins TRBV7-8 to TRBJ2-7, with TRBD2 identical over 9 bases. CDR3 in amino acids: CASSGSGGSSYEQYF. The CDR3 region has the DNA TGTGCCAGCAGCGGTAGCGGGGGAAGCTCCTACGAGCAGTACTTC.